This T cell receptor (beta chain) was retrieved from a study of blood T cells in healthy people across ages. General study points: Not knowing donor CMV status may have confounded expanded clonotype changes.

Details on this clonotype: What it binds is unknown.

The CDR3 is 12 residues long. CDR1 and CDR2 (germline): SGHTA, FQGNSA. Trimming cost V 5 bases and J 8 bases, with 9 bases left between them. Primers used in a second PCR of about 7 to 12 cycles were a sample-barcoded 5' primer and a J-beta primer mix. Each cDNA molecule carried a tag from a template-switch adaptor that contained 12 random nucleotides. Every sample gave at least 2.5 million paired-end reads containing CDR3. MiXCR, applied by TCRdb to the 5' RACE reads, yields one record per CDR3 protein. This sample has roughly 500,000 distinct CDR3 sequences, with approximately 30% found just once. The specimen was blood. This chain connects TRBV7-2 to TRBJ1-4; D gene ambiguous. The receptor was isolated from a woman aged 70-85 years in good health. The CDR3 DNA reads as TGTGCCAGCAGCCCCGAGAGAGAAAAACTGTTTTTT. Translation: CASSPEREKLFF.